The 17 T cell receptor beta chains below all came from one sample that was sequenced in a study of blood T cell repertoires in COVID-19. Clones were read by immunoSEQ multiplex PCR, and TCRdb kept only the in-frame ones, dropping some. The repertoire holds 300,000 to 400,000 clones, with approximately 87% as singletons. Sample: PBMCs or T cells enriched from blood (not recorded which). The source is a woman aged 25-40 years with acute COVID-19.

The chain recombines TRBV6-1 with TRBJ2-4, with 7 positions matching TRBD1. The CDR3 runs 17 residues. V was pared by 0 bases and J by 4 bases, with 9 bases of the junction left unmatched. The V gene's germline CDR1 is MNHNS and CDR2 SASEGT. The CDR3 DNA sequence: TGTGCCAGCAGTGAAGCGGTGGGACAGTTCGGTAAAAACATTCAGTACTTC. It encodes CASSEAVGQFGKNIQYF.

V and J are TRBV9 and TRBJ2-5, with D possibly matching TRBD2 (7 bases). V lost 0 bases to trimming and J lost 5 bases, with 17 bases between them. This CDR3 comprises 16 residues. The germline gives CDR1 SGDLS, CDR2 YYNGEE. CDR3 in amino acids: CASSVATAGAQETQYF. As DNA, the CDR3 is TGTGCCAGCAGCGTAGCTACGGCGGGGGCACAGGAGACCCAGTACTTC.

This chain uses TRBV19 with TRBJ2-4, with D perhaps TRBD2 (6 bases). Per germline, CDR1 LNHDA and CDR2 SQIVND (reference sequence). The ends were cut back, 5 bases at V and 9 bases at J, with 29 bases in the middle. There are 18 residues in the CDR3. CDR3 amino acids: CASSLWGDSKDILGIQYF. For the CDR3, the DNA is TGTGCCAGTAGTTTATGGGGGGATAGCAAAGACATCCTGGGCATTCAGTACTTC.

The sample holds a few counts of this clone. This chain connects TRBV7-8 to TRBJ2-2, with 8 bases aligning to TRBD1. The length of the CDR3 is 17 residues. J lost 5 bases, V lost 8 bases, and 16 bases had no gene match. Germline V gene data show CDR1 as SGHVS and CDR2 as FQNEAQ. CDR3 amino acids: CASVKYGQGLLTGELFF. The CDR3 DNA reads TGTGCCAGCGTCAAATATGGACAGGGTTTATTGACCGGGGAGCTGTTTTTT.

V usage is TRBV18 and J usage is TRBJ2-7; TRBD1 matches 8 bases. V shed 3 bases and J 7 bases; nucleotides not matched to a gene: 8. Germline V CDR1 and CDR2: KGHSH, LQKENI. The CDR3 contains 14 residues. CDR3 DNA: TGTGCCAGCTCACCCCGGGACAGGACGGTGGAGCAGTACTTC. Translated, it gives CASSPRDRTVEQYF. Supplemented by reference TRBV18 and TRBJ2-7, the full variable domain reads NAGVMQNPRHLVRRRGQEARLRCSPMKGHSHVYWYRQLPEEGLKFMVYLQKENIIDESGMPKERFSAEFPKEGPSILRIQQVVRGDSAAYFCASSPRDRTVEQYFGPGTRLTVT.

The chain combines TRBV19 with TRBJ1-6; D perhaps matches TRBD1 (5 bases). CDR1 LNHDA and CDR2 SQIVND come from the germline V gene (reference sequence). Deletions cut 3 bases from V and 10 bases from J, with 13 bases between. The CDR3 contains 14 residues. CDR3 nucleotide sequence: TGTGCCAGTAGTATGGCCCAGGGTGGCTCACCCCTCCACTTT. Translated: CASSMAQGGSPLHF.

The chain links TRBV6-5 to TRBJ2-7; 9 bases line up with TRBD1. Germline V gene sequence: CDR1 MNHEY, CDR2 SVGAGI. The V segment lost 6 bases and the J segment 5 bases; nucleotides outside the gene matches: 8. This CDR3 comprises 14 residues. The CDR3 sequence is CASRWDRESHEQYF. Written as DNA, the CDR3 is TGTGCCAGCAGGTGGGACAGGGAGTCCCACGAGCAGTACTTC.

For the CDR3, the DNA is TGTGCCAGCAGTACCAGACAGGGTACCTATGGCTACACCTTC. It encodes CASSTRQGTYGYTF. The J gene is TRBJ1-2, the V gene TRBV27, with 7 positions matching TRBD1. The CDR3 contains 14 residues. Germline V gives CDR1 MNHEY, CDR2 SMNVEV (reference sequence). V lost 5 bases, J lost 4 bases, and 7 bases stayed unmatched.

The chain recombines TRBV5-1 with TRBJ1-3; D not certain. This CDR3 region has 15 residues. V lost 4 bases and J 1 base, leaving 12 bases between the germline ends. In germline, CDR1 is SGHRS, CDR2 YFSETQ. The CDR3 sequence is CASSNSDASGNTIYF. As DNA, the CDR3 is TGCGCCAGCAGCAACAGTGACGCATCTGGAAACACCATATATTTT.

V is TRBV7-9 and J is TRBJ2-1; D gene uncertain. The CDR3 has 13 residues. The V gene lost 0 bases and the J gene lost 7 bases, with 7 bases spanning the gap. Germline loops: CDR1 SEHNR, CDR2 FQNEAQ (reference sequence). The CDR3 nucleotides are TGTGCCAGCAGCTTAGCGTCCGCGAATGAGCAGTTCTTC. Translating gives CASSLASANEQFF.

The genes are TRBV19 and TRBJ1-1; 10 bases agree with TRBD1. Germline CDR1 and CDR2: LNHDA and SQIVND (reference sequence). The length of the CDR3 is 16 residues. Germline trimming cut 3 bases from V and 1 base from J; bases unmatched to any gene: 5. The CDR3 sequence: CASSMPGQGTNTEAFF. Written as DNA, the CDR3 is TGTGCCAGTAGTATGCCGGGACAGGGGACGAACACTGAAGCTTTCTTT.

The chain is built from TRBV6-4 and TRBJ2-3; 8 positions match TRBD1. Germline CDR1 is MRHNA and CDR2 is SNTAGT. The CDR3 length is 15 residues. With 7 bases clipped from V and 3 bases from J, the junction kept 9 bases outside the gene matches. The CDR3 spells CASTSNGQGTDTQYF. The CDR3 bases are TGTGCCAGCACCTCCAATGGACAGGGTACAGATACGCAGTATTTT.

The chain employs TRBV7-2 and TRBJ2-3; 11 nucleotides agree with TRBD1. The ends lost 5 bases at V and 4 bases at J; junction bases unmatched: 8. CDR1 SGHTA and CDR2 FQGNSA come from the germline V gene. This CDR3 region has 16 residues. CDR3 bases: TGTGCCAGCAGCCCCCCGGGGACAGGGGGTGCAGATACGCAGTATTTT. Translating gives CASSPPGTGGADTQYF.

This chain links TRBV7-9 with TRBJ2-3; 7 positions agree with TRBD2. The germline V gene encodes CDR1 SEHNR and CDR2 FQNEAQ (reference sequence). CDR3 length: 13 amino acids. Trimming took 5 bases from V and 5 from J; bases not matched to a gene: 4. The CDR3 loop reads CASSRSGVDTQYF. CDR3 DNA: TGTGCCAGCAGCCGGAGCGGGGTAGATACGCAGTATTTT.

The rearrangement links TRBV27 to TRBJ2-1; D unclear. The V end was cut by 6 bases, the J end by 2 bases, with 11 bases between. The CDR3 runs to 14 residues. Germline CDR1 is MNHEY and CDR2 is SMNVEV (reference sequence). The CDR3 coding sequence is TGTGCCAGCAGCGCGTGGGCCCCCTACAATGAGCAGTTCTTC. Protein: CASSAWAPYNEQFF.

The rearrangement joins TRBV6-2 or TRBV6-3 to TRBJ1-5; 8 bases fit TRBD1. This CDR3 comprises 19 residues. Trimming removed 2 bases from V and 4 bases from J; junction bases left unmatched: 16. Per the germline V gene, CDR1 is MNHEY and CDR2 is SVGEGT. For the CDR3, the DNA is TGTGCCAGCAGTTACGGCTTAAGACAGGGGTTCCCGTTGAATCAGCCCCAGCATTTT. This codes for CASSYGLRQGFPLNQPQHF.

The chain joins TRBV2 to TRBJ2-3; 10 bases agree with TRBD1. There are 15 residues in the CDR3. Germline CDR1 SNHLY, CDR2 FYNNEI. V was clipped by 5 bases and J by 2 bases; unmatched bases: 4. In nucleotides, the CDR3 is TGTGCCAGCAGTTGGGACAGGGGCTTCACAGATACGCAGTATTTT. This sequence encodes CASSWDRGFTDTQYF. The full variable domain, with the rest looked up from reference TRBV2 and TRBJ2-3, is EPEVTQTPSHQVTQMGQEVILRCVPISNHLYFYWYRQILGQKVEFLVSFYNNEISEKSEIFDDQFSVERPDGSNFTLKIRSTKLEDSAMYFCASSWDRGFTDTQYFGPGTRLTVL.